These T cell receptor beta chains were read from a single sample in a study of beta chain features in type 1 diabetes. The repertoire was sequenced with immunoSEQ multiplex PCR; TCRdb's copy has only in-frame clones and lacks some. This table has 430,000 or so clones, about an eighth appearing once. Source material: naive CD4+ T cells from blood. These receptors came from a woman under 30 in good health. CDR3s include the opening cysteine and the closing phenylalanine or tryptophan. The D gene is left open where the match is weak. Clone size is stated in some rows and not others, as once, few, many or a class when expanded.

TRBD2	TRBV29-1	many	TRBJ2-3	13	CSVRDYSTDTQYF	TGCAGCGTCCGGGACTACAGCACAGATACGCAGTATTTT
TRBD2	TRBV7-2	NA	TRBJ2-1	14	CATAGGGAYNEQFF	TGTGCCACCGCGGGGGGTGGTGCCTACAATGAGCAGTTCTTC
NA	TRBV18	NA	TRBJ2-3	15	CASSPLEGITDTQYF	TGTGCCAGCTCACCATTGGAGGGGATCACAGATACGCAGTATTTT
TRBD1	TRBV9	NA	TRBJ2-7	16	CASSVAGRTGAYEQYF	TGTGCCAGCAGCGTAGCTGGAAGGACAGGGGCCTACGAGCAGTACTTC
TRBD1	TRBV5-1	NA	TRBJ2-7	14	CASSRTGGSYEQYF	TGCGCCAGCAGCAGGACAGGGGGGAGCTACGAGCAGTACTTC
NA	TRBV9	many	TRBJ1-2	12	CASSGEGYGYTF	TGTGCCAGCAGCGGTGAGGGCTATGGCTACACCTTC
NA	TRBV7-2	few	TRBJ2-4	13	CASSARGEHIQYF	TGTGCCAGCAGCGCTAGGGGTGAGCACATTCAGTACTTC
TRBD1	TRBV15	NA	TRBJ1-4	16	CATSRDRGTALEKLFF	TGTGCCACCAGCAGAGATCGAGGGACAGCCTTGGAAAAACTGTTTTTT
NA	TRBV9	NA	TRBJ1-3	13	CASEAGGGNTIYF	TGTGCCAGCGAGGCAGGCGGTGGAAACACCATATATTTT
NA	TRBV30	NA	TRBJ1-2	14	CAWSDIGTRGGYTF	TGTGCCTGGAGCGATATTGGGACCAGGGGAGGCTACACCTTC
NA	TRBV5-6	NA	TRBJ1-2	13	CASSDGPNRGYTF	TGTGCCAGCAGCGACGGGCCCAATCGGGGCTACACCTTC
TRBD2	TRBV4-2	few	TRBJ2-7	16	CASAQRAGGGGYEQYF	TGTGCCAGCGCGCAACGGGCGGGAGGTGGAGGCTACGAGCAGTACTTC
NA	TRBV5-1	NA	TRBJ1-1	14	CASSLQGMNTEAFF	TGCGCCAGCAGCCTCCAGGGGATGAACACTGAAGCTTTCTTT
TRBD2	TRBV29-1	NA	TRBJ2-2	16	CSVGGGAGVKNGELFF	TGCAGCGTTGGAGGGGGAGCGGGAGTTAAGAACGGGGAGCTGTTTTTT
TRBD2	TRBV29-1	few	TRBJ2-7	12	CSVLRERYEQYF	TGCAGCGTTTTGCGGGAGCGGTACGAGCAGTACTTC
NA	TRBV7-9	NA	TRBJ1-3	13	CASSSISGNTIYF	TGTGCCAGCAGCTCTATATCTGGAAACACCATATATTTT
TRBD1	TRBV30	NA	TRBJ1-1	14	CAWRRQGARTEAFF	TGTGCCTGGAGGAGACAGGGGGCGAGGACTGAAGCTTTCTTT
TRBD2	TRBV14	NA	TRBJ2-3	16	CASRPGLAASTDTQYF	TGTGCCAGCAGACCAGGACTAGCAGCTAGCACAGATACGCAGTATTTT
NA	TRBV7-2	few	TRBJ1-2	13	CASRGDSTYGYTF	TGTGCCAGCCGCGGCGACAGCACCTATGGCTACACCTTC
TRBD2	TRBV19	NA	TRBJ2-1	16	CASSSIGTSGTNEQFF	TGTGCCAGTAGTTCTATCGGGACTAGCGGGACGAATGAGCAGTTCTTC
NA	TRBV7-3	NA	TRBJ1-1	15	CASSPNNAVGAEAFF	TGTGCCAGCAGCCCCAATAATGCGGTTGGAGCTGAAGCTTTCTTT
TRBD2	TRBV29-1	few	TRBJ2-4	13	CSVAGTSKNIQYF	TGCAGCGTCGCCGGGACTAGCAAAAACATTCAGTACTTC
NA	TRBV28	few	TRBJ2-3	12	CALEARTDTQYF	TGTGCCTTGGAAGCCCGAACAGATACGCAGTATTTT
NA	TRBV27	NA	TRBJ2-1	14	CASSKGGAWNEQFF	TGTGCCAGCAGTAAAGGGGGGGCATGGAATGAGCAGTTCTTC
NA	TRBV5-1	few	TRBJ2-5	11	CASRDGETQYF	TGCGCCAGCAGGGACGGGGAGACCCAGTACTTC
TRBD1	TRBV5-1	few	TRBJ2-5	16	CASSYGQGTYEETQYF	TGCGCCAGCAGCTACGGACAGGGGACATACGAAGAGACCCAGTACTTC
NA	TRBV18	few	TRBJ2-1	16	CASSPAAASSYNEQFF	TGTGCCAGCTCACCAGCAGCGGCGAGCTCCTACAATGAGCAGTTCTTC